This TCR beta chain was captured by sequencing in a study of blood T cell repertoires in COVID-19. Background on the study: Sample material is recorded as cDNA or gDNA derived from T cells, B-cell-depleted T cells, or PBMCs.

The CDR3 extends over 15 amino acids. Per germline, CDR1 MDHEN and CDR2 SYDVKM. The junction had 13 bases not matched to a gene; V was cut back by 7 bases and J by 5 bases. TCRdb's table, derived via immunoSEQ multiplex PCR, lists solely in-frame clones and lacks some. The profile covers more than 200,000 clones, with around nine tenths appearing a single time and about 1.5% taken by the ten largest. The participants were between about 18 and 100 years old and came from some 23 US areas. This clonotype was obtained from a woman between 50 and 59 years old who had recovered from COVID-19. Input material: PBMCs or T cells enriched from blood (not recorded which). The rearrangement uses TRBV28 and TRBJ1-2; TRBD1 matches 7 bases. This CDR3 is CASKAYRGRGYGYTF. CDR3 sequence (DNA): TGTGCCAGCAAAGCCTACAGGGGAAGGGGTTATGGCTACACCTTC.